The T cell receptor beta chain under discussion was sequenced for a study of blood T cell repertoires in COVID-19. Profiled with immunoSEQ multiplex PCR; TCRdb holds only in-frame clones, not every one. In the table there are 72,000 or so clones, roughly 81% of which are singletons. The CDR3 is 12 amino acids. With 2 bases removed from V and 5 bases from J, the gap between germline ends came to 7 bases. CDR1 KGHSH and CDR2 LQKENI come from the germline V gene. The J gene is TRBJ2-7, the V gene TRBV18, with D possibly matching TRBD2 (5 bases). Material for sequencing was peripheral blood. The TCR originated in a human donor in a cohort sampled during active COVID-19. The CDR3 spells CASSPEGNEQYF. CDR3 DNA sequence: TGTGCCAGCTCACCAGAGGGAAACGAGCAGTACTTC.